This T cell receptor beta chain came from a study of shared clonotypes between healthy human individuals. The CDR3 spans 13 residues. Germline loops: CDR1 SNHLY, CDR2 FYNNEI. Deletions cut 7 bases from V and 4 bases from J, with 14 bases between. Ten immunoSEQ deep assay plates served to sequence unsorted PBMC DNA. Method: immunoSEQ multiplex PCR; TCRdb's copy keeps in-frame clones and lacks some. The sample has about 490,000 clones, approximately 81% seen once; the top ten hold 9.5% to 15%. The sequenced sample consisted of PBMCs. The chain is built from TRBV2 and TRBJ2-7, with D uncertain. The TCR was taken from a woman aged 40 to 50 in good health. Some clones in this sample may be carry-over from other donors' samples. CDR3: CASTVGRSYEQYF. In DNA form, the CDR3 reads TGTGCCAGCACCGTGGGCAGATCGTACGAGCAGTACTTC.